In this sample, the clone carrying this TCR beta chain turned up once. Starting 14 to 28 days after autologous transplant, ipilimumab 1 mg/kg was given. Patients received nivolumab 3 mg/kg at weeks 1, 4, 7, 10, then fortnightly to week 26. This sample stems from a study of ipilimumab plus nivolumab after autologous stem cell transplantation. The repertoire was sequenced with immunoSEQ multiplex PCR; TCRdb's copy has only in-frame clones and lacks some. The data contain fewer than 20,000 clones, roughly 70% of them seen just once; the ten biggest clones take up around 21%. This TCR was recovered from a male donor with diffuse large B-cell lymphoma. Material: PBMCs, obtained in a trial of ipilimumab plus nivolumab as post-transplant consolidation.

The DNA for the CDR3 is TGTGCCAGCAGTGGCCGAACAGGGAGGGCTAACTATGGCTACACCTTC. This codes for CASSGRTGRANYGYTF. The chain employs TRBV25-1 and TRBJ1-2; possibly TRBD1 for D (6 bases). This CDR3 contains 16 residues. CDR1 is MGHDK and CDR2 is SYGVNS in the germline V gene. The V gene lost 4 bases and the J gene lost 0 bases, with 15 bases spanning the gap.